These 28 T cell receptor beta chains came from one sample sequenced in a study of blood T cell repertoires in COVID-19. Sequencing used immunoSEQ multiplex PCR; TCRdb keeps in-frame clones, though not all of them. This repertoire shows about 190,000 clones, approximately 90% found once; its top ten account for 5.5% to 7%. Specimen: peripheral blood. All receptors derive from a woman in her thirties or forties who had recovered from COVID-19.

A single count supports this clone. V is TRBV18 and J is TRBJ2-5; no clear D gene. The CDR3 is made up of 14 amino acids. CDR1 is KGHSH, CDR2 LQKENI, per germline. Trimming removed 0 bases at V and 5 bases at J, with 10 bases between. CDR3 nucleotide sequence: TGTGCCAGCTCACCACCGAGGTCGCGGGAGACCCAGTACTTC. This translates into CASSPPRSRETQYF.

The chain recombines TRBV13 with TRBJ1-1; D is perhaps TRBD1 (6 bases). With 7 bases removed from V and 0 bases from J, the gap between germline ends came to 9 bases. This CDR3 comprises 13 residues. Per the germline V gene, CDR1 is PRHDT and CDR2 is FYEKMQ (reference sequence). CDR3 in DNA: TGTGCCAGCAAAGGGACACTGAACACTGAAGCTTTCTTT. Translated, it gives CASKGTLNTEAFF.

This chain links TRBV6-5 with TRBJ2-5; the match to TRBD1 covers 7 bases. The CDR3 runs 15 residues. Per the germline V gene, CDR1 is MNHEY and CDR2 is SVGAGI. V shed 3 bases, J shed 3 bases, and the junction held 7 bases outside the gene matches. The CDR3 loop reads CASSYAGTEKETQYF. For the CDR3, the DNA is TGTGCCAGCAGTTATGCCGGGACAGAAAAAGAGACCCAGTACTTC.

The chain combines TRBV25-1 with TRBJ2-7; a weak D match, TRBD1 (5 bases). The V and J ends lost 4 bases and 2 bases respectively, with 15 bases between them. The CDR3 length is 15 residues. CDR1 MGHDK and CDR2 SYGVNS come from the germline V gene. The CDR3 reads CASSGNGALTYEQYF. The CDR3 DNA sequence: TGTGCCAGCAGTGGGAATGGGGCCCTTACCTACGAGCAGTACTTC.

The V and J genes are TRBV5-1 and TRBJ2-1; 9 nucleotides match TRBD2. The CDR3 has 15 residues. Germline values: CDR1 SGHRS, CDR2 YFSETQ. The V segment lost 0 bases and the J segment 6 bases; nucleotides outside the gene matches: 4. The CDR3 region is CASSLGAGGVNEQFF. CDR3 in DNA: TGCGCCAGCAGCTTGGGGGCGGGAGGGGTCAATGAGCAGTTCTTC.

The chain carries TRBV28 and TRBJ2-7; 9 bases match TRBD1. V trimming: 6 bases; J trimming: 5 bases; junction bases outside the gene matches: 5. This CDR3 is 13 amino acids long. Germline lookup yields CDR1 MDHEN and CDR2 SYDVKM. In DNA form, the CDR3 reads TGTGCCAGCAGGGGGACAGGGACCCACGAGCAGTACTTC. Encoded protein: CASRGTGTHEQYF.

The chain recombines TRBV7-8 with TRBJ2-4; weak D call: TRBD1 (5 bases). Germline V gene lookup returns CDR1 SGHVS and CDR2 FQNEAQ. The V end lost 5 bases, the J end lost 7 bases, and 12 bases lay between the germline ends. The length of the CDR3 is 13 residues. In DNA form, the CDR3 reads TGTGCCAGCAGCCCCCCAGGGCGGAACATTCAGTACTTC. Encoded protein: CASSPPGRNIQYF. Looking up the rest from reference TRBV7-8 and TRBJ2-4 gives the full variable domain: GAGVSQSPRYKVAKRGQDVALRCDPISGHVSLFWYQQALGQGPEFLTYFQNEAQLDKSGLPSDRFFAERPEGSVSTLKIQRTQQEDSAVYLCASSPPGRNIQYFGAGTRLSVL.

The count of this clone is one. One end of the junction fails to match germline, which may point to a read error. The V gene is TRBV9, the J gene TRBJ1-1, with 11 bases aligning to TRBD1. Germline CDR1 reads SGDLS; CDR2 reads YYNGEE. The CDR3 is made up of 12 amino acids. CDR3 in DNA: TGTGCCAGCAGCGTTGGGGGACAGGGGGTAAGATTT. Protein: CASSVGGQGVRF.

This chain uses TRBV28 with TRBJ1-2; tentatively, D is TRBD1 (5 bases). Trimming stripped 5 bases from V and 5 bases from J, with 15 bases between. Germline V gene lookup returns CDR1 MDHEN and CDR2 SYDVKM. The CDR3 has 14 amino acids. The CDR3 DNA is TGTGCCAGCAGTACCCCGACAAGGGGATATGGCTACACCTTC. It is translated as CASSTPTRGYGYTF.

This chain links TRBV25-1 with TRBJ1-1, with D perhaps matching TRBD1 (5 bases). V lost 5 bases and J 3 bases, leaving 10 bases between the germline ends. Germline CDR1 is MGHDK and CDR2 is SYGVNS. The CDR3 has 13 residues. In nucleotides, the CDR3 is TGTGCCAGCAGTCCTTGGGGGGACACTGAAGCTTTCTTT. Translated: CASSPWGDTEAFF.

This clone was seen more than once but under ten times. The V gene is TRBV9, the J gene TRBJ2-6, with a possible D match to TRBD1 (5 bases). The CDR3 runs 16 residues. CDR1 is SGDLS and CDR2 is YYNGEE in the germline V gene. V lost 4 bases and J 2 bases, leaving 13 bases between the germline ends. CDR3 bases: TGTGCCAGCAGCCCGACAGCCAGACCTGGGGCCAACGTCCTGACTTTC. Protein sequence: CASSPTARPGANVLTF.

The J gene is TRBJ1-1, the V gene TRBV6-5, with no clear D. Germline assignment: CDR1 MNHEY and CDR2 SVGAGI. This CDR3 has 15 amino acids. The V end was cut by 0 bases, the J end by 4 bases, with 12 bases between. CDR3 DNA: TGTGCCAGCAGTTACTCGAGTCCTGTTAGCACTGAAGCTTTCTTT. Encoded protein: CASSYSSPVSTEAFF.

This clone was seen once. The genes are TRBV4-1 and TRBJ1-2, with 7 bases that match TRBD1. Germline CDR1 MGHRA, CDR2 YSYEKL. CDR3 length: 16 residues. After removal of 6 bases from V and 3 bases from J, the junction contained 13 bases not matched to a gene. The CDR3 here is CASRSPGTVGDYGYTF. The CDR3, as DNA: TGCGCCAGCAGGTCACCTGGGACAGTGGGAGACTATGGCTACACCTTC.

This clone was seen just once. The chain joins TRBV12-3 or TRBV12-4 to TRBJ1-2; 11 nucleotides agree with TRBD1. The CDR3 contains 13 residues. J was trimmed by 7 bases and V by 7 bases; bases with no gene match: 5. CDR3 amino acids: CASTSGQGAGYTF. CDR3 nucleotide sequence: TGTGCCAGCACCAGTGGACAGGGGGCTGGCTACACCTTC.

This clone was observed a single time. The J gene is TRBJ1-6, the V gene TRBV3-1 (or the pseudogene TRBV3-2); 8 bases are a match to TRBD1. This CDR3 has 15 residues. The V segment lost 7 bases and the J segment 6 bases; nucleotides outside the gene matches: 8. The germline gives CDR1 LGHDT, CDR2 YNNKEL (reference sequence). This CDR3 reads CASTQGAASNSPLHF. DNA of the CDR3: TGTGCCAGCACCCAGGGGGCTGCGAGTAATTCACCCCTCCACTTT.

The table lists this clone with a count of one. The rearrangement uses TRBV30 and TRBJ2-7; TRBD2 matches 10 bases. V lost 1 base, J lost 7 bases, and 10 bases stayed unmatched. From germline, CDR1 is GTSNPN and CDR2 SVGIG (reference sequence). The CDR3 extends over 15 amino acids. The CDR3 loop reads CAWSDTGTSANEQYF. The CDR3, as DNA: TGTGCCTGGAGTGATACCGGGACTAGCGCCAATGAGCAGTACTTC.

This clone was observed a single time. The chain has TRBV25-1 and TRBJ2-2; 8 bases are shared with TRBD2. CDR3 length equals 17 residues. V shed 1 base and J 4 bases; nucleotides not matched to a gene: 8. Germline V gene sequence: CDR1 MGHDK, CDR2 SYGVNS. The CDR3 loop reads CASSESVTSGLTGELFF. DNA of the CDR3: TGTGCCAGCAGTGAATCGGTTACTAGCGGTCTCACCGGGGAGCTGTTTTTT.

The V and J genes are TRBV5-6 and TRBJ1-5, with 7 bases aligning to TRBD1. The CDR3 totals 15 residues. Trimming took 4 bases from V and 5 from J; bases not matched to a gene: 9. Per germline, CDR1 SGHDT and CDR2 YYEEEE. The CDR3 bases are TGTGCCAGCAGCCGCCTCGACAGGGAGGATCAGCCCCAGCATTTT. Its protein is CASSRLDREDQPQHF.

The chain couples TRBV6-2 or TRBV6-3 to TRBJ2-5; perhaps TRBD1 as D (6 bases). Trimming took off 4 bases at V and 7 bases at J, with 10 bases between the two ends. The CDR3 covers 12 residues. Germline lookup yields CDR1 MNHEY and CDR2 SVGEGT. The chain's CDR3 is CASSSQGPTQYF. DNA for the CDR3: TGTGCCAGCAGTTCACAGGGACCGACCCAGTACTTC.

The sample holds one count of this clone. The V and J genes are TRBV11-3 and TRBJ2-7, with TRBD2 matching over 8 bases. Trimming at V came to 1 base and at J to 4 bases, leaving 6 bases not matched to a gene. This CDR3 has 15 amino acids. CDR1 is SGHNT, CDR2 YENEEA, per germline. CDR3 DNA: TGTGCCAGCAGCTTAGCAAGCGGGAGCGCTTACGAGCAGTACTTC. Protein product: CASSLASGSAYEQYF.

The chain uses TRBV3-1 (or the pseudogene TRBV3-2) and TRBJ2-5; D gene unclear. CDR3 length equals 13 residues. Germline CDR1 LGHDT, CDR2 YNNKEL (reference sequence). Trimming removed 4 bases from V and 1 base from J, with 7 bases in between. The DNA of the CDR3 is TGTGCCAGCAGCCCCGGTCTCCAAGAGACCCAGTACTTC. Encoded protein: CASSPGLQETQYF.

This clone has a single count. The gene calls are TRBV19 and TRBJ1-1, with D perhaps matching TRBD1 (5 bases). The CDR3 has 12 residues. CDR1 is LNHDA and CDR2 is SQIVND in the germline V gene (reference sequence). Deletions cut 5 bases from V and 11 bases from J, with 15 bases between. The CDR3 DNA reads TGTGCCAGTAGTCGCGCGGGGCCCGGGGCTTTCTTT. Protein sequence: CASSRAGPGAFF.

This clone occurred once. The J gene is TRBJ1-1, the V gene TRBV5-1; D ambiguous. CDR3 length: 15 amino acids. The V and J ends lost 4 bases and 2 bases respectively, with 15 bases between them. Germline V CDR1 and CDR2: SGHRS, YFSETQ. The CDR3 sequence is CASSDPGVANTEAFF. The CDR3 DNA reads TGCGCCAGCAGCGATCCTGGAGTGGCTAACACTGAAGCTTTCTTT.

The sample holds one count of this clone. V usage is TRBV7-9 and J usage is TRBJ2-5; D not resolved. Germline V CDR1 and CDR2: SEHNR, FQNEAQ (reference sequence). Trimming took off 2 bases at V and 1 base at J, with 5 bases between the two ends. This CDR3 is built from 13 residues. In DNA, the CDR3 is TGTGCCAGCAGCTTAACAGCCCAAGAGACCCAGTACTTC. It codes for CASSLTAQETQYF.

This clone was observed a handful of times. This chain connects TRBV19 to TRBJ1-2; D possibly corresponds to TRBD1 (5 bases). The CDR3 spans 14 residues. Germline loops: CDR1 LNHDA, CDR2 SQIVND (reference sequence). V lost 5 bases and J 1 base, leaving 11 bases between the germline ends. The CDR3 here is CASSGAAINYGYTF. The CDR3 region has the DNA TGTGCCAGTAGTGGGGCAGCTATTAACTATGGCTACACCTTC.

The rearrangement uses TRBV18 and TRBJ1-1, with D perhaps TRBD1 (6 bases). Germline V gives CDR1 KGHSH, CDR2 LQKENI. Trimming cost V 8 bases and J 4 bases, with 8 bases left between them. This CDR3 contains 11 residues. The CDR3 sequence is CASADSTEAFF. The CDR3 DNA follows: TGTGCCAGCGCGGACAGCACTGAAGCTTTCTTT. The full variable domain, completed using reference TRBV18 and TRBJ1-1, is NAGVMQNPRHLVRRRGQEARLRCSPMKGHSHVYWYRQLPEEGLKFMVYLQKENIIDESGMPKERFSAEFPKEGPSILRIQQVVRGDSAAYFCASADSTEAFFGQGTRLTVV.

The chain carries TRBV4-2 and TRBJ1-1; D is unclear. Trimming stripped 0 bases from V and 3 bases from J, with 8 bases between. The CDR3 consists of 14 residues. Per the germline V gene, CDR1 is LGHNA and CDR2 is YNFKEQ. CDR3 coding DNA: TGTGCCAGCAGCCAAGATATCACAGACACTGAAGCTTTCTTT. Translating gives CASSQDITDTEAFF.

This chain connects TRBV5-1 to TRBJ1-4, with 9 positions matching TRBD1. CDR3 size: 15 residues. J was trimmed by 8 bases and V by 4 bases; bases with no gene match: 9. The germline V gene has CDR1 SGHRS and CDR2 YFSETQ. Here the CDR3 reads CASSLTGTGSEKLFF. The DNA of the CDR3 is TGCGCCAGCAGCCTAACAGGGACAGGGTCCGAAAAACTGTTTTTT.